A single sample gave rise to the 4 T cell receptor beta chains below, sequenced in a study of blood T cell repertoires in COVID-19. Libraries were prepared by immunoSEQ multiplex PCR; TCRdb keeps only in-frame clonotypes and omits some of them. The sample yields 200,000 to 250,000 clones, 87% seen once. The sequenced material came from PBMCs or T cells enriched from blood (not recorded which). These receptor sequences come from a man aged 25-40 years who had recovered from COVID-19.

The chain uses TRBV18 and TRBJ1-5; D is ambiguous. The V gene lost 3 bases and the J gene lost 4 bases, with 10 bases spanning the gap. This CDR3 is 14 amino acids long. Per the germline V gene, CDR1 is KGHSH and CDR2 is LQKENI. The chain's CDR3 is CASSPQSENQPQHF. Written as DNA, the CDR3 is TGTGCCAGCTCACCCCAATCAGAAAATCAGCCCCAGCATTTT.

CDR3 loop: CASRTVHQETQYF. In DNA form, the CDR3 reads TGTGCCAGCAGGACAGTGCACCAAGAGACCCAGTACTTC. The V and J genes are TRBV7-6 and TRBJ2-5; possible D gene TRBD1, 5 bases. Trimming cost V 6 bases and J 0 bases, with 8 bases left between them. The CDR3 is 13 amino acids. Germline lookup yields CDR1 SGHVS and CDR2 FNYEAQ.

J is TRBJ2-7 and V is TRBV4-2; D may be TRBD2 (6 bases). Germline V gene data show CDR1 as LGHNA and CDR2 as YNFKEQ. This CDR3 is built from 14 residues. The V and J ends lost 0 bases and 2 bases respectively, with 8 bases between them. The CDR3 sequence is CASSQERGTYEQYF. Here the CDR3 DNA reads TGTGCCAGCAGCCAAGAGCGGGGAACCTACGAGCAGTACTTC.

The chain joins TRBV19 to TRBJ1-1; D may be TRBD1 (5 bases). CDR3 length: 14 amino acids. Germline CDR1 is LNHDA and CDR2 is SQIVND (reference sequence). Trimming cost V 5 bases and J 1 base, with 11 bases left between them. CDR3 protein: CASSVPGWNTEAFF. The CDR3 coding sequence is TGTGCCAGTAGTGTTCCAGGGTGGAACACTGAAGCTTTCTTT.